These 24 T cell receptor beta chains came from one sample sequenced in a study of CXCR3-negative and CXCR3-positive naive CD8 T cells. These receptors' antigens are unknown. TRB cDNA was prepared as libraries by UMI-labeled 5' RACE. TCRdb re-called the 5' RACE reads, yielding one record per CDR3 amino acid sequence without DNA. The listing contains some 100,000 distinct CDR3 sequences. General observations from the study: TRB CDR3s were more hydrophobic in CXCR3-positive than in CXCR3-negative naive cells.

Sequenced: naive CXCR3+ CD8+ T cells from blood. Regarding subset: CD45RO-CCR7+CD27+CD95- naive CD8+ T cells expressing CXCR3 (TNR3+). The receptors come from a human donor in good health. Some clones in this sample may be carry-over from other donors' samples.

The rearrangement uses TRBV19 and TRBJ2-7; TCRdb lists TRBD2, though no DNA is available to test this call. Germline V gene data show CDR1 as LNHDA and CDR2 as SQIVND (reference sequence). This CDR3 region has 13 residues. The CDR3 loop is CASSPAGGNEQYF.

V and J are TRBV21-1 and TRBJ1-2; TCRdb outputs TRBD1, but without DNA this stays unchecked. TRBV21-1 is given as a pseudogene. This CDR3 spans 18 amino acids. CDR3 loop: CASSKKPARQGFSGGYTF.

The chain joins TRBV10-2 to TRBJ2-3. CDR1 WSHSY and CDR2 SAAADI come from the germline V gene. The CDR3 sequence is 14 residues long. CDR3 sequence reads: CASSEGPRTDTQYF.

V usage is TRBV24-1 and J usage is TRBJ2-1; TCRdb selects TRBD1, and the lack of DNA leaves this call unchecked. Germline-derived CDR1 and CDR2 are KGHDR and SFDVKD. The CDR3 is 16 amino acids. This CDR3 is CATSDSDREPNNEQFF.

The chain uses TRBV7-3 and TRBJ2-3; the TCRdb call, TRBD2, lacks DNA for checking. The CDR3 extends over 13 amino acids. The V gene's germline CDR1 is SGHTA and CDR2 FQGTGA. The CDR3 loop reads CASSLIASPTQYF.

The chain recombines TRBV7-3 with TRBJ1-2; TCRdb reports TRBD1, a call that lacks DNA to check it against. Germline V gene sequence: CDR1 SGHTA, CDR2 FQGTGA. This CDR3 is 15 amino acids long. The CDR3: CASSYGTEDFYGYTF.

The CDR3 protein is CASSRPSAETSGGPAQETQYF. J is TRBJ2-5 and V is TRBV4-1; the D gene TCRdb calls, TRBD2, cannot be checked with no DNA. Germline CDR1 MGHRA, CDR2 YSYEKL. The CDR3 contains 21 residues.

The CDR3 sequence: CATSRVDEQFF. The gene calls are TRBV15 and TRBJ2-1. CDR3 length equals 11 residues. Germline assignment: CDR1 LNHNV and CDR2 YYDKDF (reference sequence).

The chain joins TRBV28 to TRBJ2-3; the D call of TRBD1 rests on TCRdb alone, since no DNA is present to check it. Germline CDR1 MDHEN, CDR2 SYDVKM. The CDR3 consists of 13 residues. CDR3 in amino acids: CASSRGGTDTQYF.

V is TRBV2 and J is TRBJ2-1; absent DNA, TCRdb's TRBD1 call cannot be checked. Germline-derived CDR1 and CDR2 are SNHLY and FYNNEI. CDR3 length equals 15 residues. CDR3 amino acids: CASSEPGGPGNEQFF.

The chain employs TRBV7-2 and TRBJ1-1; the TCRdb D gene call, TRBD1, has no DNA to confirm it. The CDR3 is 16 amino acids. Germline values: CDR1 SGHTA, CDR2 FQGNSA. The CDR3 reads CASSLIPSGDNTEAFF.

The CDR3 region is CASSLLVGYEQYF. J is TRBJ2-7 and V is TRBV6-2 or TRBV6-3; TCRdb lists TRBD2, though no DNA is available to test this call. Germline V gives CDR1 MNHEY, CDR2 SVGEGT. The CDR3 has 13 amino acids.

J is TRBJ2-1 and V is TRBV5-1; there is no DNA to check the TCRdb D call of TRBD1. Per the germline V gene, CDR1 is SGHRS and CDR2 is YFSETQ. This CDR3 is 16 amino acids long. This CDR3 is CASSLGTGLAYNEQFF.

This chain connects TRBV13 to TRBJ2-1; TCRdb picks TRBD1, but there is no DNA to check that call. There are 15 residues in the CDR3. Germline assignment: CDR1 PRHDT and CDR2 FYEKMQ (reference sequence). The CDR3 loop is CASSFQGVSYNEQFF. Full variable domain (outside the CDR3, taken from reference TRBV13 and TRBJ2-1): AAGVIQSPRHLIKEKRETATLKCYPIPRHDTVYWYQQGPGQDPQFLISFYEKMQSDKGSIPDRFSAQQFSDYHSELNMSSLELGDSALYFCASSFQGVSYNEQFFGPGTRLTVL.

The V call is TRBV7-6, the J call TRBJ1-2; TCRdb returns TRBD1, unconfirmable since there is no DNA. CDR1 and CDR2 (germline): SGHVS, FNYEAQ. The CDR3 runs 15 residues. CDR3 region: CASSLGGRALYGYTF.

This rearrangement joins TRBV11-2 to TRBJ2-7; TCRdb lists TRBD1, though no DNA is available to test this call. CDR3 length equals 15 residues. Germline V CDR1 and CDR2: SGHAT, FQNNGV. CDR3: CASSLEGLASYEQYF.

CDR3 region: CASSQDFTGIQETQYF. The chain has TRBV4-1 and TRBJ2-5; with no DNA, the TCRdb D assignment of TRBD1 cannot be verified. In germline, CDR1 is MGHRA, CDR2 YSYEKL. The CDR3 has 16 amino acids.

V and J are TRBV27 and TRBJ2-1; as DNA is missing, the TRBD1 call by TCRdb cannot be tested. CDR3 length: 15 residues. The germline CDR1 and CDR2 sequences are MNHEY and SMNVEV (reference sequence). The CDR3 is CASSFSPGTSGEQFF.

The chain combines TRBV28 with TRBJ1-5; TCRdb designates TRBD1, a call that cannot be tested without DNA. This CDR3 region has 21 residues. CDR1 is MDHEN and CDR2 is SYDVKM in the germline V gene. The chain's CDR3 is CASSTPRVALGTGFGNQPQHF.

This rearrangement joins TRBV7-9 to TRBJ2-7; with no DNA, the TCRdb D assignment of TRBD1 cannot be verified. Germline V CDR1 and CDR2: SEHNR, FQNEAQ (reference sequence). The CDR3 length is 16 residues. The CDR3 loop is CASSLADLGGIYEQYF.

The rearrangement joins TRBV4-2 to TRBJ2-6. The CDR3 contains 15 residues. Germline CDR1 LGHNA, CDR2 YNFKEQ. CDR3 region: CASSPSSSGANVLTF.

The chain joins TRBV29-1 to TRBJ2-7; TCRdb designates TRBD1, a call that cannot be tested without DNA. Germline V gene lookup returns CDR1 SQVTM and CDR2 ANQGSEA. The CDR3 is 14 amino acids. This CDR3 is CSVKYDGQAYEQYF.

The genes are TRBV5-1 and TRBJ2-1; TCRdb picks TRBD2, but there is no DNA to check that call. This CDR3 is 14 amino acids long. Germline lookup yields CDR1 SGHRS and CDR2 YFSETQ. The CDR3 sequence is CASSLSGLATEQFF.

J is TRBJ2-7 and V is TRBV29-1; the D call of TRBD1 rests on TCRdb alone, since no DNA is present to check it. The germline CDR1 and CDR2 sequences are SQVTM and ANQGSEA. The CDR3 runs 16 residues. The CDR3 protein is CSVELTGQGASYEQYF.